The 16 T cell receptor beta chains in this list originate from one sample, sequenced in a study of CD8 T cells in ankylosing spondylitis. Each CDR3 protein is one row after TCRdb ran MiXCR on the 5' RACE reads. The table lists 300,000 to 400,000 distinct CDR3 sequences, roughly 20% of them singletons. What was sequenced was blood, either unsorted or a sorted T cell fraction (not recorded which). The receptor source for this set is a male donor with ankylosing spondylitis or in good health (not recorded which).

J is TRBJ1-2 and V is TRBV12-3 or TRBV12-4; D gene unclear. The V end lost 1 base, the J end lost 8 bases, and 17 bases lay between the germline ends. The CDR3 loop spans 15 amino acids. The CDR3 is CASSLVDRPDLGYTF. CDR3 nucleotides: TGTGCCAGCAGTTTAGTTGACCGACCCGATTTGGGCTACACCTTC.

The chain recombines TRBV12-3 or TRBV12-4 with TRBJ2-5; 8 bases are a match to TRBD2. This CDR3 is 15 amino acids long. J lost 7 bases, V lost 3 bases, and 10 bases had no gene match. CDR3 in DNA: TGTGCCAGCAGTTTGCGGGGGGACCCAGGCGGGACCCAGTACTTC. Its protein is CASSLRGDPGGTQYF.

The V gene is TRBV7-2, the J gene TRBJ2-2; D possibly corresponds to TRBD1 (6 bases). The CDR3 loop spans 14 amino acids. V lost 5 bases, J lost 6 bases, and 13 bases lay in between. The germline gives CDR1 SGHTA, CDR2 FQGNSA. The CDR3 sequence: CASSLQGFPGELFF. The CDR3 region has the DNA TGTGCCAGCAGCCTCCAGGGGTTCCCCGGGGAGCTGTTTTTT.

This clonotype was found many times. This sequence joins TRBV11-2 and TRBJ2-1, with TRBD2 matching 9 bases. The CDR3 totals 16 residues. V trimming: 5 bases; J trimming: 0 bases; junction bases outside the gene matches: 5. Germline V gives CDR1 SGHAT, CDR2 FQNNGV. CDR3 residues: CASSLSGGLSYNEQFF. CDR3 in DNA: TGTGCCAGCAGCCTCAGCGGGGGGCTCTCCTACAATGAGCAGTTCTTC.

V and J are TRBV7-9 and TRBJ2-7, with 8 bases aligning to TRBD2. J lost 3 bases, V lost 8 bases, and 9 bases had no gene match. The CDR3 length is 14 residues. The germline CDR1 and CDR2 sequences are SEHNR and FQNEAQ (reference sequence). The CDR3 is CASSETSVNYEQYF. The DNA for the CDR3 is TGTGCCAGCTCGGAGACTAGCGTGAACTACGAGCAGTACTTC.

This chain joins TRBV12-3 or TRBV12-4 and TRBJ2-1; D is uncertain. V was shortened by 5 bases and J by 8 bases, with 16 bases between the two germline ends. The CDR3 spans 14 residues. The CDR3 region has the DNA TGTGCCAGCAGTGACGGAAACTCTGGGGATGAGCAGTTCTTC. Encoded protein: CASSDGNSGDEQFF.

CDR3 coding DNA: TGTGCCAGCAGCTTAGACCCCGGGGGACTACAAGAGACCCAGTACTTC. As protein: CASSLDPGGLQETQYF. The V call is TRBV11-2, the J call TRBJ2-5; 7 positions match TRBD2. The V and J ends lost 0 bases and 2 bases, in that order; junction bases with no gene match: 6. CDR3 length equals 16 residues. Germline CDR1 and CDR2: SGHAT and FQNNGV.

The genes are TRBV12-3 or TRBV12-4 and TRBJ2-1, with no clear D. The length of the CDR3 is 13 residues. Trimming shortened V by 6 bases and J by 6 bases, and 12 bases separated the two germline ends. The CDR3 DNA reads TGTGCCAGCAGCTATGGGCCAGGCAATGAGCAGTTCTTC. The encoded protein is CASSYGPGNEQFF.

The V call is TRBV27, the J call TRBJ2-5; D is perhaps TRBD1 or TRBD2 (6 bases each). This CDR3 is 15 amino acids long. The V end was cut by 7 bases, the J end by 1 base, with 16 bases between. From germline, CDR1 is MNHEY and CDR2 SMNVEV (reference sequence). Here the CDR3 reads CASKNLGGSQETQYF. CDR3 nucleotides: TGTGCCAGCAAGAATTTAGGGGGGTCCCAAGAGACCCAGTACTTC.

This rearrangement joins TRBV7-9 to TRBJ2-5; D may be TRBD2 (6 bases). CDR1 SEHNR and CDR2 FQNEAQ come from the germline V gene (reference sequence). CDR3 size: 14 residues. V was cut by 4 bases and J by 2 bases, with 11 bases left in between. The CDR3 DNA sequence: TGTGCCAGCAGCTGGAGGGGACCGCAAGAGACCCAGTACTTC. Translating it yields CASSWRGPQETQYF.

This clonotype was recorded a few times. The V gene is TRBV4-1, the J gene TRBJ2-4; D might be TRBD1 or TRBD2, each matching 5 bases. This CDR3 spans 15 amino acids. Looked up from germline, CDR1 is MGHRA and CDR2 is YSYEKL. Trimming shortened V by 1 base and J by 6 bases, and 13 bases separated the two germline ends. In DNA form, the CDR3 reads TGCGCCAGCAGCCAAGTCAACCTGGGACCAAACATTCAGTACTTC. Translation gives CASSQVNLGPNIQYF.

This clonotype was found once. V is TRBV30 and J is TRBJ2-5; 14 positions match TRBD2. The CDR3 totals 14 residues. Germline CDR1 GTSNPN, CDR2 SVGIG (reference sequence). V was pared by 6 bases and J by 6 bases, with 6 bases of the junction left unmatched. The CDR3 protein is CACVGLAGVKTQYF. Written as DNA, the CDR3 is TGTGCCTGTGTGGGACTAGCGGGGGTTAAGACCCAGTACTTC.

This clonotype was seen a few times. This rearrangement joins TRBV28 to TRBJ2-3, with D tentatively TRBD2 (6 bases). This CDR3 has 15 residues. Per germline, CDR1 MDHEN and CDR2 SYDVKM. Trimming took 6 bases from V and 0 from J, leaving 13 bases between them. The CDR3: CASRPSGSSTDTQYF. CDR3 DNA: TGTGCCAGCAGGCCGAGCGGGTCTAGCACAGATACGCAGTATTTT.

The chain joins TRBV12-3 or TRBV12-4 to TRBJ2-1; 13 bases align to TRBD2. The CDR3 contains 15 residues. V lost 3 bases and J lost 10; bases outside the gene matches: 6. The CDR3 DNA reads TGTGCCAGCAGTTTCGCACTAGCGGGGGGGCAGGAGCAGTTCTTC. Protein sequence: CASSFALAGGQEQFF.

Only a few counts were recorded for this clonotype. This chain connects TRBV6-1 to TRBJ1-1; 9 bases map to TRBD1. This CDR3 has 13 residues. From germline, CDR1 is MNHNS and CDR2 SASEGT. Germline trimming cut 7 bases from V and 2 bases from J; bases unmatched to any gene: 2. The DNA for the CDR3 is TGTGCCAGCAAGACAGGGGGAAACACTGAAGCTTTCTTT. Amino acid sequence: CASKTGGNTEAFF.

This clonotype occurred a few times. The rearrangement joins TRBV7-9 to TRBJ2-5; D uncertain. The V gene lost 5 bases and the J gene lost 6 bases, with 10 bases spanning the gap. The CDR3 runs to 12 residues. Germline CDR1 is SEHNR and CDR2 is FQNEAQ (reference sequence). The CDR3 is CASSRIDQTQYF. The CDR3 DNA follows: TGTGCCAGCAGCCGGATAGACCAGACCCAGTACTTC.